This passage covers 10 T cell receptor beta chains from one sample sequenced in a study of blood T cell repertoires in COVID-19. Clones were read by immunoSEQ multiplex PCR, and TCRdb kept only the in-frame ones, dropping some. Of around 230,000 clones listed, less than 85% are singletons. Sequenced input: peripheral blood. The receptor set was obtained from a woman between 65 and 79 years old with active or convalescent COVID-19.

This clone has just one count. The genes are TRBV25-1 and TRBJ1-2; 8 positions match TRBD1. V shed 6 bases, J shed 6 bases, and the junction held 6 bases outside the gene matches. Per germline, CDR1 MGHDK and CDR2 SYGVNS. The CDR3 consists of 13 residues. CDR3: CASRETGVDGYTF. Here the CDR3 DNA reads TGTGCCAGCAGAGAGACAGGGGTTGATGGCTACACCTTC.

The chain has TRBV18 and TRBJ2-1; 12 nucleotides align to TRBD2. Unmatched junction bases numbered 6, after V lost 3 bases and J lost 6 bases. Germline V gene sequence: CDR1 KGHSH, CDR2 LQKENI. This CDR3 region has 16 residues. The CDR3 sequence is CASSPTTSGRPNEQFF. The CDR3 bases are TGTGCCAGCTCACCTACGACTAGCGGGAGACCCAATGAGCAGTTCTTC.

A word on this clone: The junction and the germline gene differ at one end; a read error may be behind it. V usage is TRBV5-1 and J usage is TRBJ1-1; D is unresolved. The CDR3 has 9 amino acids. CDR1 SGHRS and CDR2 YFSETQ come from the germline V gene. The CDR3 region is CASSLGGPF. The CDR3, as DNA: TGCGCCAGCAGCTTGGGAGGTCCCTTT. Full variable domain (remainder filled in from reference TRBV5-1 and TRBJ1-1): KAGVTQTPRYLIKTRGQQVTLSCSPISGHRSVSWYQQTPGQGLQFLFEYFSETQRNKGNFPGRFSGRQFSNSRSEMNVSTLELGDSALYLCASSLGGPFGQGTRLTVV.

This chain links TRBV9 with TRBJ1-2, with TRBD1 matching over 12 bases. V lost 0 bases, J lost 5 bases, and 8 bases stayed unmatched. This CDR3 is 17 amino acids long. The germline V gene has CDR1 SGDLS and CDR2 YYNGEE. For the CDR3, the DNA is TGTGCCAGCAGCGTAGCTGTAGGGACAGGGGGCCAGTATGGCTACACCTTC. Protein product: CASSVAVGTGGQYGYTF.

J is TRBJ1-5 and V is TRBV4-3; D gene unclear. V lost 0 bases, J lost 5 bases, and 8 bases lay in between. CDR1 is LGHNA, CDR2 YSLEER, per germline. The CDR3 has 14 amino acids. CDR3 sequence (DNA): TGCGCCAGCAGCCAAGAACCCGGTTATCAGCCCCAGCATTTT. It specifies CASSQEPGYQPQHF.

The V call is TRBV6-2 or TRBV6-3, the J call TRBJ1-2; tentative D call: TRBD1 (5 bases). This CDR3 is 14 amino acids long. The V end was cut by 4 bases, the J end by 4 bases, with 13 bases between. Germline CDR1 is MNHEY and CDR2 is SVGEGT. The DNA of the CDR3 is TGTGCCAGCAGTTCACGCGGGGGTGGCTATGGCTACACCTTC. Its protein is CASSSRGGGYGYTF.

This clone was seen a handful of times. This chain uses TRBV7-2 with TRBJ2-1; perhaps TRBD2 as D (5 bases). This CDR3 comprises 17 residues. Between the trimmed V and J ends, which lost 5 bases and 3 bases, there was a span of 20 bases. CDR1 is SGHTA and CDR2 is FQGNSA in the germline V gene. The CDR3 sequence is CASSPFDTGIFYNEQFF. DNA for the CDR3: TGTGCCAGCAGCCCCTTCGATACGGGGATTTTCTACAATGAGCAGTTCTTC.

This chain joins TRBV10-2 and TRBJ2-1, with D perhaps TRBD2 (5 bases). The CDR3 extends over 16 amino acids. The ends were cut back, 8 bases at V and 0 bases at J, with 17 bases in the middle. Germline V gene sequence: CDR1 WSHSY, CDR2 SAAADI. The CDR3 reads CASRPPLRVSYNEQFF. Written as DNA, the CDR3 is TGCGCCAGCCGCCCGCCCTTGAGGGTCTCCTACAATGAGCAGTTCTTC.

A word on this clone: This specimen includes other DNA sequences encoding the same CDR3. This chain uses TRBV5-6 with TRBJ2-1; possibly TRBD1 for D (6 bases). V lost 0 bases and J 1 base, leaving 8 bases between the germline ends. The germline V gene encodes CDR1 SGHDT and CDR2 YYEEEE. This CDR3 has 15 residues. The CDR3 reads CASSLGGGSYNEQFF. The CDR3 bases are TGTGCCAGCAGCTTGGGAGGGGGATCCTACAATGAGCAGTTCTTC.

This chain links TRBV14 with TRBJ1-3; no firm D call. Germline CDR1 and CDR2: SGHDN and FVKESK. The CDR3 has 15 residues. V gave up 1 base and J gave up 6 bases, with 13 bases separating them. This CDR3 reads CASSQGAVRINTIYF. CDR3 coding DNA: TGTGCCAGCAGCCAAGGGGCAGTACGGATAAACACCATATATTTT.